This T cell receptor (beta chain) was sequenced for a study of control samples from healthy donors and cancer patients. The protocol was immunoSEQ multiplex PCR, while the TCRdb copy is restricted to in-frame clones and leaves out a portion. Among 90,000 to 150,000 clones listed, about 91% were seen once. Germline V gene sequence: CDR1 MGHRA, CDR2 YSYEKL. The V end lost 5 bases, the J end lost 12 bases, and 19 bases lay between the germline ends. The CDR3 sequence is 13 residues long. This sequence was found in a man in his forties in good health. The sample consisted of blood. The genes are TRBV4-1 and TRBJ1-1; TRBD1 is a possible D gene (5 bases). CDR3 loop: CASSTRDSMETFF. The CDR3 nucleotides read TGCGCCAGCAGCACACGAGACAGTATGGAAACTTTCTTT.